The 21 T cell receptor beta chains given below trace back to one sample, sequenced in a study of T cells after yellow fever vaccination. One entry per CDR3 protein, called by TCRdb with MiXCR from the 5' RACE reads. Among 400,000 to 650,000 distinct CDR3 sequences, 21% were seen once, and the ten largest hold approximately 15%. This material consisted of PBMCs, taken more than 20 days after the first yellow fever vaccination. These receptors were collected from a man between 18 and 29 years old who received the YFV17D yellow fever vaccine.

The chain combines TRBV20-1 with TRBJ2-5; 7 bases line up with TRBD2. J gave up 2 bases and V 6 bases, and 6 bases lay outside the gene matches. CDR3 size: 13 residues. Germline CDR1 is DFQATT and CDR2 is SNEGSKA (reference sequence). CDR3 sequence (DNA): TGCAGTGCGGGGGGGGTCGGGCAAGAGACCCAGTACTTC. This translates into CSAGGVGQETQYF.

V and J are TRBV3-1 and TRBJ1-1, with D perhaps matching TRBD1 (6 bases). The V gene's germline CDR1 is LGHDT and CDR2 YNNKEL (reference sequence). Trimming took 4 bases from V and 1 from J, leaving 10 bases between them. The CDR3 totals 14 residues. The CDR3 loop reads CASSLQTGNTEAFF. The CDR3 coding sequence is TGTGCCAGCAGCCTCCAGACAGGGAACACTGAAGCTTTCTTT.

J is TRBJ2-7 and V is TRBV7-2; the match to TRBD2 covers 7 bases. CDR1 SGHTA and CDR2 FQGNSA come from the germline V gene. The length of the CDR3 is 14 residues. Trimming cost V 4 bases and J 3 bases; bases outside gene matches: 6. The CDR3 DNA sequence: TGTGCCAGCAGCTCCCCCGCTAGCGGCTACGAGCAGTACTTC. This codes for CASSSPASGYEQYF.

DNA of the CDR3: TGCGCCAGCAGCCAAGTTGAGGGGATCCAAGAGACCCAGTACTTC. It specifies CASSQVEGIQETQYF. The chain employs TRBV4-1 and TRBJ2-5, with D perhaps assigned TRBD1 or TRBD2 (5 bases each). This CDR3 has 15 residues. Germline V gene sequence: CDR1 MGHRA, CDR2 YSYEKL. Trimming took off 1 base at V and 1 base at J, with 10 bases between the two ends.

This clonotype was seen a handful of times. The V and J genes are TRBV20-1 and TRBJ2-7, with D uncertain. CDR3 size: 13 residues. Germline CDR1 is DFQATT and CDR2 is SNEGSKA (reference sequence). Trimming took 3 bases from V and 2 from J, leaving 11 bases between them. The CDR3 loop reads CSASLQKTYEQYF. As DNA, the CDR3 is TGCAGTGCTAGCCTCCAGAAGACCTACGAGCAGTACTTC.

The chain uses TRBV6-5 and TRBJ2-7; 10 bases align to TRBD1. Germline V CDR1 and CDR2: MNHEY, SVGAGI. The CDR3 spans 14 residues. The V and J ends lost 4 bases and 2 bases, in that order; junction bases with no gene match: 2. CDR3 protein: CASSSDRGAYEQYV. The CDR3 DNA follows: TGTGCCAGCAGTTCGGACAGGGGGGCCTACGAGCAGTACGTC.

The table lists this clonotype with a few counts. The chain is built from TRBV4-1 and TRBJ2-2; D unclear. V dropped 3 bases and J dropped 4 bases, with 9 bases sitting between them. Germline lookup yields CDR1 MGHRA and CDR2 YSYEKL. The CDR3 has 14 residues. For the CDR3, the DNA is TGCGCCAGCAGCCAGGTAGTTTCCACCGGGGAGCTGTTTTTT. Its protein product is CASSQVVSTGELFF.

This clonotype was detected only a few times. V and J are TRBV15 and TRBJ2-5; TRBD2 is a possible D gene (5 bases). Germline V CDR1 and CDR2: LNHNV, YYDKDF (reference sequence). V was clipped by 0 bases and J by 3 bases, with 14 bases between them. The CDR3 is made up of 16 amino acids. CDR3 loop: CATSRESWTRKETQYF. The DNA for the CDR3 is TGTGCCACCAGCAGAGAGTCTTGGACTCGCAAAGAGACCCAGTACTTC.

CDR3 region: CASSQDNRASREQYF. Written as DNA, the CDR3 is TGCGCCAGCAGCCAAGATAACCGGGCATCAAGGGAGCAGTACTTC. The chain employs TRBV4-3 and TRBJ2-7; D gene ambiguous. Trimming removed 0 bases at V and 7 bases at J, with 16 bases between. Germline assignment: CDR1 LGHNA and CDR2 YSLEER. The CDR3 sequence is 15 residues long.

The chain links TRBV20-1 to TRBJ2-7; D is ambiguous. Germline values: CDR1 DFQATT, CDR2 SNEGSKA (reference sequence). V was cut by 0 bases and J by 3 bases, with 12 bases left in between. The length of the CDR3 is 14 residues. The chain's CDR3 is CSARDLNRNYEQYF. Here the CDR3 DNA reads TGCAGTGCTAGAGATCTGAATAGAAACTACGAGCAGTACTTC.

This clonotype has only a few counts. The rearrangement uses TRBV28 and TRBJ2-3; D unclear. Germline V gene data show CDR1 as MDHEN and CDR2 as SYDVKM. Trimming left V 4 bases short and J 6 bases short, with 11 bases between. This CDR3 has 13 amino acids. The CDR3 DNA reads TGTGCCAGCAGTTCGCCCCGGTCCGATACGCAGTATTTT. Residues: CASSSPRSDTQYF.

The chain couples TRBV24-1 to TRBJ2-1, with TRBD1 as a possible D gene (6 bases). In germline, CDR1 is KGHDR, CDR2 SFDVKD. The V end was cut by 3 bases, the J end by 10 bases, with 21 bases between. CDR3 length: 16 residues. CDR3 amino acids: CATSDPDSAKPSEQFF. CDR3 DNA: TGTGCCACCAGTGATCCGGACAGTGCGAAGCCCTCGGAGCAGTTCTTC.

The J gene is TRBJ1-1, the V gene TRBV29-1; the D is unclear. CDR3 length equals 13 residues. Germline V gene lookup returns CDR1 SQVTM and CDR2 ANQGSEA. Trimming cost V 4 bases and J 8 bases, with 17 bases left between them. CDR3 in amino acids: CSVGHPKRLEAFF. The DNA of the CDR3 is TGCAGCGTTGGGCATCCAAAAAGATTAGAAGCTTTCTTT.

This clonotype was picked up a small number of times. The chain recombines TRBV20-1 with TRBJ1-2; TRBD1 might be the D (6 bases). This CDR3 is 17 amino acids long. V dropped 1 base and J dropped 6 bases, with 24 bases sitting between them. The V gene's germline CDR1 is DFQATT and CDR2 SNEGSKA (reference sequence). CDR3 sequence reads: CSARASAGHSTGNGYTF. CDR3 DNA: TGCAGTGCTAGAGCATCAGCGGGACACTCCACAGGGAATGGCTACACCTTC.

The genes are TRBV12-3 or TRBV12-4 and TRBJ2-5; tentative D call: TRBD1 (5 bases). CDR3 length: 16 residues. Trimming took 1 base from V and 4 from J, leaving 16 bases between them. In nucleotides, the CDR3 is TGTGCCAGCAGTTTAGGGGGCCATCCCGGGCGAGAGACCCAGTACTTC. This gives the protein CASSLGGHPGRETQYF.

This clonotype was detected only a few times. This chain links TRBV28 with TRBJ2-7; the D gene is possibly TRBD1 (6 bases). Trimming stripped 10 bases from V and 0 bases from J, with 13 bases between. This CDR3 spans 13 amino acids. The germline V gene has CDR1 MDHEN and CDR2 SYDVKM. The CDR3 spells CATRDRSSYEQYV. The CDR3, as DNA: TGTGCCACCCGAGACAGGAGCTCCTACGAGCAGTACGTC.

The J gene is TRBJ1-5, the V gene TRBV12-3 or TRBV12-4; the D is unclear. This CDR3 has 14 amino acids. V lost 2 bases, J lost 5 bases, and 10 bases lay in between. CDR3 amino acids: CASSLMGSDQPQHF. As DNA, the CDR3 is TGTGCCAGCAGTTTAATGGGGTCGGATCAGCCCCAGCATTTT.

The V and J genes are TRBV7-9 and TRBJ2-4; a weak D match, TRBD1 (5 bases). Per the germline V gene, CDR1 is SEHNR and CDR2 is FQNEAQ (reference sequence). The CDR3 sequence is 15 residues long. Deletions cut 3 bases from V and 0 bases from J, with 9 bases between. CDR3: CASSLSGPAKNIQYF. As DNA, the CDR3 is TGTGCCAGCAGCTTGTCAGGGCCAGCCAAAAACATTCAGTACTTC.

This clonotype was seen only a few times. The chain links TRBV23-1 to TRBJ2-7; unclear D gene. TRBV23-1 is treated as an ORF (open reading frame) with a function not yet certain. V lost 0 bases, J lost 2 bases, and 14 bases lay in between. CDR3 length equals 16 residues. This chain's CDR3 is CASSQSWAPAPYEQYF. In nucleotides, the CDR3 is TGCGCCAGCAGTCAATCCTGGGCCCCAGCCCCCTACGAGCAGTACTTC.

The chain recombines TRBV7-9 with TRBJ1-1, with 7 bases lining up with TRBD1. V lost 5 bases and J lost 4; bases outside the gene matches: 7. CDR3 length: 14 residues. Germline values: CDR1 SEHNR, CDR2 FQNEAQ (reference sequence). DNA for the CDR3: TGTGCCAGCAGCCCGAACAGGGGAGGCACTGAAGCTTTCTTT. This sequence encodes CASSPNRGGTEAFF.

This clonotype was seen more than once but under ten times. The chain uses TRBV6-2 or TRBV6-3 and TRBJ1-5, with 7 bases lining up with TRBD1. The V and J ends lost 2 bases and 7 bases, in that order; junction bases with no gene match: 5. CDR3 size: 14 residues. Germline V lookup: CDR1 MNHEY, CDR2 SVGEGT. The DNA of the CDR3 is TGTGCCAGCAGTTACACCAGGGGGGGCCAGCCCCAGCATTTT. This sequence encodes CASSYTRGGQPQHF.